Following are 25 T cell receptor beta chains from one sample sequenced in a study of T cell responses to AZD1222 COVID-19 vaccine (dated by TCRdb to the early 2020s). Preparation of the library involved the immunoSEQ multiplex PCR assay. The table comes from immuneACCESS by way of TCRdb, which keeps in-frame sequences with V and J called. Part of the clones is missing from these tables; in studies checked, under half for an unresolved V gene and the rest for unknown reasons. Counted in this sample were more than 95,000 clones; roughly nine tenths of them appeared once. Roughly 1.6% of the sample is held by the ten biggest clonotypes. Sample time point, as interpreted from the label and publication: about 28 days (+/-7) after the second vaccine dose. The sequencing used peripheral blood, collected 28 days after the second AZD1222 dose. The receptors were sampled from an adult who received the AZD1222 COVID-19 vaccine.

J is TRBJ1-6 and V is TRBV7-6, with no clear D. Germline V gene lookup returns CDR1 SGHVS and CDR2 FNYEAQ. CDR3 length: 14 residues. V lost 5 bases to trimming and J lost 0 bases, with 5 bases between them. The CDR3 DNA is TGTGCCAGCAGCCCTAGCTCCTATAATTCACCCCTCCACTTT. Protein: CASSPSSYNSPLHF.

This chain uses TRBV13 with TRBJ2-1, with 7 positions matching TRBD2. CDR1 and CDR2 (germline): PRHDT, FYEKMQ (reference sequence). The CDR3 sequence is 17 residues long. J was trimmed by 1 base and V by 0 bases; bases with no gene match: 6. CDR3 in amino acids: CASSLGGRGESYNEQFF. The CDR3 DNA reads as TGTGCCAGCAGCTTAGGAGGCCGGGGGGAATCCTACAATGAGCAGTTCTTC.

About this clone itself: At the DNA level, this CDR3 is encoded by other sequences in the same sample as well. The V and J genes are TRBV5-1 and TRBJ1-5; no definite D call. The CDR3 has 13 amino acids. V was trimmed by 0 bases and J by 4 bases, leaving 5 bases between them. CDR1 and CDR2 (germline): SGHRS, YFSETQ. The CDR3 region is CASSLGPNQPQHF. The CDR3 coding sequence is TGCGCCAGCAGCTTGGGCCCAAATCAGCCCCAGCATTTT. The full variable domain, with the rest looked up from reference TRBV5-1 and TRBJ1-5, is KAGVTQTPRYLIKTRGQQVTLSCSPISGHRSVSWYQQTPGQGLQFLFEYFSETQRNKGNFPGRFSGRQFSNSRSEMNVSTLELGDSALYLCASSLGPNQPQHFGDGTRLSIL.

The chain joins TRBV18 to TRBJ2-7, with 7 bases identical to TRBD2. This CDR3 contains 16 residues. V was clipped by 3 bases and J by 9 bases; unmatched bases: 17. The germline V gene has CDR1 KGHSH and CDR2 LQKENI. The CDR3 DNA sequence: TGTGCCAGCTCACCTGACCCCCAGCGGGGTTTACGGTCGCAGTACTTC. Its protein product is CASSPDPQRGLRSQYF.

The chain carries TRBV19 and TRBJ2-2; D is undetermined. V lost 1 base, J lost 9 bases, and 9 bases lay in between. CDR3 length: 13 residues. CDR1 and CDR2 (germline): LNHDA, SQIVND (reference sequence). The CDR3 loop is CASSIGTSRELFF. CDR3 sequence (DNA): TGTGCCAGTAGTATAGGTACATCCCGGGAGCTGTTTTTT.

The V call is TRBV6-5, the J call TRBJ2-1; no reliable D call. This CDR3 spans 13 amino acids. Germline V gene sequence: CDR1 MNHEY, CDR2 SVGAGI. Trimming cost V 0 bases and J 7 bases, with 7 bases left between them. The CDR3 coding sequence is TGTGCCAGCAGTTACTCGACCTGGAATGAGCAGTTCTTC. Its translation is CASSYSTWNEQFF.

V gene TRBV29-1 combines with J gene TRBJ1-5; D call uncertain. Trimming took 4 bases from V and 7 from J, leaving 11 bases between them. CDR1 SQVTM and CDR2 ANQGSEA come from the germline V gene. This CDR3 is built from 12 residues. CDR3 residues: CSVVPEGQPQHF. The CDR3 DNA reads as TGCAGCGTTGTGCCAGAAGGGCAGCCCCAGCATTTT. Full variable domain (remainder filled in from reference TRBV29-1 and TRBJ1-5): SAVISQKPSRDICQRGTSLTIQCQVDSQVTMMFWYRQQPGQSLTLIATANQGSEATYESGFVIDKFPISRPNLTFSTLTVSNMSPEDSSIYLCSVVPEGQPQHFGDGTRLSIL.

CDR3 residues: CASTIQGLQPQHF. CDR3 nucleotides: TGTGCCAGCACCATACAGGGGCTTCAGCCCCAGCATTTT. The V gene is TRBV5-8, the J gene TRBJ1-5; 7 bases are shared with TRBD1. Germline V CDR1 and CDR2: SGHTS, YDEGEE. With V trimmed by 6 bases and J by 6 bases, 6 bases remained unmatched. The CDR3 is made up of 13 amino acids.

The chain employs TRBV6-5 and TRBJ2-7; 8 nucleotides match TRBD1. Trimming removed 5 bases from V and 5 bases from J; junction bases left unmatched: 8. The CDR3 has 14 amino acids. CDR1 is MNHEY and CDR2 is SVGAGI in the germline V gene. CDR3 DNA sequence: TGTGCCAGCAGTCCCGGACAGGGTATCGACGAGCAGTACTTC. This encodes CASSPGQGIDEQYF.

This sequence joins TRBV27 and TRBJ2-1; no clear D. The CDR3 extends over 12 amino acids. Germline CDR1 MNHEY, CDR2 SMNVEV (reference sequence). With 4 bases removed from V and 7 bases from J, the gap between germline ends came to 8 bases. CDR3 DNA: TGTGCCAGCAGTTCGGCCGGTAATGAGCAGTTCTTC. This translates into CASSSAGNEQFF.

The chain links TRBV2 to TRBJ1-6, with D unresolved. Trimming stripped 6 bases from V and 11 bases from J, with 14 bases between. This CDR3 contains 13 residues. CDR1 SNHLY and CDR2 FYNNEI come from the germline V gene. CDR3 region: CASRDEGGAPLHF. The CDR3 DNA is TGTGCCAGCAGGGATGAGGGTGGGGCACCCCTCCACTTT. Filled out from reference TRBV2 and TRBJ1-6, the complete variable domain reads EPEVTQTPSHQVTQMGQEVILRCVPISNHLYFYWYRQILGQKVEFLVSFYNNEISEKSEIFDDQFSVERPDGSNFTLKIRSTKLEDSAMYFCASRDEGGAPLHFGNGTRLTVT.

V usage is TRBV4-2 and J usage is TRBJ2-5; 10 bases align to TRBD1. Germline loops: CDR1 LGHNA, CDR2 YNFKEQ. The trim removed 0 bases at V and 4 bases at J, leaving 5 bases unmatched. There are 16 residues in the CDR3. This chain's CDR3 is CASSQEPDRGGETQYF. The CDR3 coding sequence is TGTGCCAGCAGCCAAGAGCCGGACAGGGGGGGAGAGACCCAGTACTTC.

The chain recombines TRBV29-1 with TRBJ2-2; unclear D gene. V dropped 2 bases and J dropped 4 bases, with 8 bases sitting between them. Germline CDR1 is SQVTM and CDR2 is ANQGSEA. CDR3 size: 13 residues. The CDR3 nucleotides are TGCAGCGTTGAAACCGGGCTCACCGGGGAGCTGTTTTTT. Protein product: CSVETGLTGELFF.

CDR3 sequence reads: CASSIGQGAYQPQHF. The DNA of the CDR3 is TGTGCCAGTAGTATAGGACAGGGGGCTTATCAGCCCCAGCATTTT. The chain combines TRBV19 with TRBJ1-5; 10 nucleotides align to TRBD1. Germline assignment: CDR1 LNHDA and CDR2 SQIVND (reference sequence). This CDR3 is built from 15 residues. V was pared by 1 base and J by 5 bases, with 2 bases of the junction left unmatched.

The CDR3 DNA is TGTGCCACCAGCCCCCCGGATTACCAAGAGACCCAGTACTTC. Its translation is CATSPPDYQETQYF. The chain carries TRBV15 and TRBJ2-5; D not certain. Germline values: CDR1 LNHNV, CDR2 YYDKDF (reference sequence). The CDR3 loop spans 14 amino acids. The ends were cut back, 5 bases at V and 0 bases at J, with 10 bases in the middle.

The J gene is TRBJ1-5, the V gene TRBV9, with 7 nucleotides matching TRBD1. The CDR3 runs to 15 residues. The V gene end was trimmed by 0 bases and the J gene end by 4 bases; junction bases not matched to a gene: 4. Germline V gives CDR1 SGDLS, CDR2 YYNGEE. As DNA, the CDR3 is TGTGCCAGCAGCGTAGGAGGGGGCCCAAATCAGCCCCAGCATTTT. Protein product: CASSVGGGPNQPQHF.

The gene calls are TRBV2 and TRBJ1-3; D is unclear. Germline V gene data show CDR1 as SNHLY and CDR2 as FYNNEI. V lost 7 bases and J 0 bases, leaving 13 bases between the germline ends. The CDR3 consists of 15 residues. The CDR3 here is CASIGFFDSGNTIYF. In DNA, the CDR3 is TGTGCCAGCATTGGTTTCTTTGACTCTGGAAACACCATATATTTT.

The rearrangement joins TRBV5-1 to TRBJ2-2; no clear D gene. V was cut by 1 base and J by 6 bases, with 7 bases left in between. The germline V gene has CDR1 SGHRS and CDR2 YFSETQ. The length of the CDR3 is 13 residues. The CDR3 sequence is CASSLFSAGELFF. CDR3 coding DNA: TGCGCCAGCAGCTTGTTTTCGGCCGGGGAGCTGTTTTTT.

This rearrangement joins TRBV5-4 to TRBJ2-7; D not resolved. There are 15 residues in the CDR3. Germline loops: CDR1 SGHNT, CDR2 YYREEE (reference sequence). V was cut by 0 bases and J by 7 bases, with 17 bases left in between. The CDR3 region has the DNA TGTGCCAGCAGCTTGGCAGGAAGTAAGGGTGCGGAGCAGTACTTC. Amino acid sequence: CASSLAGSKGAEQYF. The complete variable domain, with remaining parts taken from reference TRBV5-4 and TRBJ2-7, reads ETGVTQSPTHLIKTRGQQVTLRCSSQSGHNTVSWYQQALGQGPQFIFQYYREEENGRGNFPPRFSGLQFPNYSSELNVNALELDDSALYLCASSLAGSKGAEQYFGPGTRLTVT.

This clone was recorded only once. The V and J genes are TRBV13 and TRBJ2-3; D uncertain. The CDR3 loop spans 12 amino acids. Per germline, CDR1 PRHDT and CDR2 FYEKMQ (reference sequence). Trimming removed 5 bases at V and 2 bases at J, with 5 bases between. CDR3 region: CASSIATDTQYF. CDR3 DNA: TGTGCCAGCAGCATAGCCACAGATACGCAGTATTTT. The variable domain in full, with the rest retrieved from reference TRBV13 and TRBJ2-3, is AAGVIQSPRHLIKEKRETATLKCYPIPRHDTVYWYQQGPGQDPQFLISFYEKMQSDKGSIPDRFSAQQFSDYHSELNMSSLELGDSALYFCASSIATDTQYFGPGTRLTVL.

The CDR3 spells CSVEDRRNSYNEQFF. The DNA for the CDR3 is TGCAGCGTTGAAGATAGGAGGAATTCCTACAATGAGCAGTTCTTC. This chain uses TRBV29-1 with TRBJ2-1; the D gene is possibly TRBD2 (5 bases). Per the germline V gene, CDR1 is SQVTM and CDR2 is ANQGSEA. The germline V and J ends were trimmed by 0 bases and 1 base, with 10 bases remaining between them. This CDR3 region has 15 residues.

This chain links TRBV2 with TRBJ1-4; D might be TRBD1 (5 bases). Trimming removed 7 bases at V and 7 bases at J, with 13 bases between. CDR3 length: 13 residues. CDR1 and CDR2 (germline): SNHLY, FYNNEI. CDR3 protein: CASTTRDPEKLFF. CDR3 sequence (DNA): TGTGCCAGCACCACGCGGGACCCTGAAAAACTGTTTTTT.

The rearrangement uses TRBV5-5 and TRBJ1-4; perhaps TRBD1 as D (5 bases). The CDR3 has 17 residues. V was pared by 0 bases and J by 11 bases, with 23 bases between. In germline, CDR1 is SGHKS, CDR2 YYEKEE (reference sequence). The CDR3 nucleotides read TGTGCCAGCAGCTTGGTACCGGGCCAGGGATCCGCGGGGAAACTGTTTTTT. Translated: CASSLVPGQGSAGKLFF.

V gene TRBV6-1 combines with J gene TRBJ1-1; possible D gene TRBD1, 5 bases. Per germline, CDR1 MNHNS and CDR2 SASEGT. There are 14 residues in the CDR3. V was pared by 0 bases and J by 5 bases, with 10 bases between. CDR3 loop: CASSEALRGTEAFF. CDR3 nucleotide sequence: TGTGCCAGCAGTGAAGCACTCCGGGGGACTGAAGCTTTCTTT.

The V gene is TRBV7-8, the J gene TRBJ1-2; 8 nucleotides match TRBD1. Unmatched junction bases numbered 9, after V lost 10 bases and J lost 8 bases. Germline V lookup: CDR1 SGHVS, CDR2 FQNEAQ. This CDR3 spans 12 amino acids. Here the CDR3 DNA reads TGTGCCACCGGACAGGGAAGTTGGGGCTACACCTTC. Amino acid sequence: CATGQGSWGYTF.